These 28 T cell receptor beta chains were all obtained from the same sample, sequenced in a study of blood T cell repertoires in COVID-19. The repertoire was sequenced with immunoSEQ multiplex PCR; TCRdb's copy has only in-frame clones and lacks some. The repertoire consists of about 170,000 clones, with approximately 80% occurring once and the leading ten covering nearly 15%. Specimen: PBMCs or T cells enriched from blood (not recorded which). The source of these receptors is a man aged 50 or older who had recovered from COVID-19.

The sample holds one count of this clone. V usage is TRBV6-6 and J usage is TRBJ1-6; 8 nucleotides align to TRBD1. The CDR3 totals 14 residues. The germline V gene has CDR1 MNHNY and CDR2 SVGAGI (reference sequence). Trimming cost V 9 bases and J 11 bases; bases outside gene matches: 12. The CDR3 DNA sequence: TGTGCCAGTACTACGGACAGGGCTAGGGCACCCCTCCACTTT. It encodes CASTTDRARAPLHF.

This chain links TRBV10-3 with TRBJ2-7, with D perhaps TRBD1 (6 bases). The CDR3 is 11 residues long. Germline loops: CDR1 ENHRY, CDR2 SYGVKD. The CDR3 is CSSRGEYEQYF. CDR3 DNA: TGTTCCTCCAGGGGCGAGTACGAGCAGTACTTC.

The CDR3 loop reads CASSELENSPLHF. Here the CDR3 DNA reads TGCGCCAGCAGCGAACTAGAGAATTCACCCCTCCACTTT. The chain joins TRBV5-1 to TRBJ1-6, with D hard to call. The CDR3 is made up of 13 amino acids. The V gene's germline CDR1 is SGHRS and CDR2 YFSETQ. V shed 4 bases and J shed 7 bases, with 9 bases lying between them.

CDR3 bases: TGTGCCCAGGACAGGGTTAAAGAAAAACTGTTTTTT. This codes for CAQDRVKEKLFF. The chain carries TRBV27 and TRBJ1-4, with 8 positions matching TRBD1. CDR3 length: 12 residues. Germline V CDR1 and CDR2: MNHEY, SMNVEV (reference sequence). Losses at the gene ends were 11 bases for V and 8 bases for J; bases not matched to a gene: 7.

The chain recombines TRBV30 with TRBJ1-6, with 7 bases identical to TRBD1. The CDR3 covers 16 residues. The V gene end was trimmed by 4 bases and the J gene end by 7 bases; junction bases not matched to a gene: 13. CDR1 and CDR2 (germline): GTSNPN, SVGIG (reference sequence). CDR3 in amino acids: CAWKVVPGQQNSPLHF. The CDR3 DNA reads as TGTGCCTGGAAGGTCGTCCCGGGACAGCAAAATTCACCCCTCCACTTT.

J is TRBJ1-4 and V is TRBV18; D may be TRBD1 (6 bases). This CDR3 comprises 19 residues. V was cut by 3 bases and J by 2 bases, with 22 bases left in between. Germline loops: CDR1 KGHSH, CDR2 LQKENI. In DNA form, the CDR3 reads TGTGCCAGCTCACCTAACCCGCGAAACAGGGTTGCGACTAATGAAAAACTGTTTTTT. Protein product: CASSPNPRNRVATNEKLFF.

The chain combines TRBV2 with TRBJ1-2, with no clear D. Trimming removed 6 bases at V and 0 bases at J, with 11 bases between. The CDR3 extends over 14 amino acids. CDR1 is SNHLY and CDR2 is FYNNEI in the germline V gene. The CDR3 coding sequence is TGTGCCAGCAGCGGTCAAACAGCTAACTATGGCTACACCTTC. Amino acid sequence: CASSGQTANYGYTF.

This clone was seen a single time. V and J are TRBV19 and TRBJ1-5, with 8 bases lining up with TRBD1. Germline CDR1 is LNHDA and CDR2 is SQIVND (reference sequence). This CDR3 is built from 15 residues. With 0 bases clipped from V and 8 bases from J, the junction kept 6 bases outside the gene matches. This chain's CDR3 is CASSIDPRGREPQHF. The CDR3, as DNA: TGTGCCAGTAGTATAGATCCCAGGGGGCGGGAGCCCCAGCATTTT.

The chain has TRBV3-1 (or the pseudogene TRBV3-2) and TRBJ1-4, with D unresolved. V dropped 1 base and J dropped 2 bases, with 5 bases sitting between them. The CDR3 totals 14 residues. Germline-derived CDR1 and CDR2 are LGHDT and YNNKEL (reference sequence). The CDR3 sequence is CASSQGVTNEKLFF. The CDR3 nucleotides read TGTGCCAGCAGCCAAGGAGTGACTAATGAAAAACTGTTTTTT.

The V call is TRBV5-4, the J call TRBJ2-3, with TRBD2 matching 8 bases. J gave up 4 bases and V 4 bases, and 8 bases lay outside the gene matches. CDR1 and CDR2 from the germline V gene are SGHNT and YYREEE (reference sequence). The length of the CDR3 is 15 residues. The CDR3 nucleotides are TGTGCCAGCAGCGACTACGGGGGGGCAGCAGATACGCAGTATTTT. Amino acids: CASSDYGGAADTQYF. Based on the CDR3 plus reference TRBV5-4 and TRBJ2-3, the full variable domain is ETGVTQSPTHLIKTRGQQVTLRCSSQSGHNTVSWYQQALGQGPQFIFQYYREEENGRGNFPPRFSGLQFPNYSSELNVNALELDDSALYLCASSDYGGAADTQYFGPGTRLTVL.

This rearrangement joins TRBV2 to TRBJ2-1; TRBD2 might be the D (6 bases). This CDR3 has 15 residues. V lost 2 bases and J lost 2, with 10 bases in between. Germline V CDR1 and CDR2: SNHLY, FYNNEI. This CDR3 is CASSERGSPYNEQFF. As DNA, the CDR3 is TGTGCCAGCAGTGAACGGGGGTCGCCCTACAATGAGCAGTTCTTC.

The chain links TRBV6-4 to TRBJ2-2; unclear D gene. The CDR3 loop spans 15 amino acids. Germline V CDR1 and CDR2: MRHNA, SNTAGT. The ends were cut back, 3 bases at V and 0 bases at J, with 8 bases in the middle. This CDR3 reads CASSEAGTNTGELFF. The CDR3 DNA is TGTGCCAGCAGTGAGGCAGGTACGAACACCGGGGAGCTGTTTTTT.

The chain joins TRBV10-1 to TRBJ2-7; D is perhaps TRBD1 (5 bases). Looked up from germline, CDR1 is WNHNN and CDR2 is SYGVQD (reference sequence). Deletions cut 0 bases from V and 3 bases from J, with 12 bases between. CDR3 size: 15 residues. In DNA, the CDR3 is TGCGCCAGCAGTGAGTCGCTGGGGCCTAACTACGAGCAGTACTTC. It yields the protein CASSESLGPNYEQYF.

The rearrangement links TRBV4-1 to TRBJ2-5; the match to TRBD2 covers 8 bases. The J segment lost 2 bases and the V segment lost 0 bases, leaving 8 bases of the junction unmatched. The CDR3 contains 17 residues. The V gene's germline CDR1 is MGHRA and CDR2 YSYEKL. The CDR3 DNA reads as TGCGCCAGCAGCCAAGATCTGGCGCGGGGGGTGCAAGAGACCCAGTACTTC. Its translation: CASSQDLARGVQETQYF.

This sequence joins TRBV13 and TRBJ1-1; D may be TRBD1 (5 bases). CDR1 is PRHDT and CDR2 is FYEKMQ in the germline V gene (reference sequence). V lost 5 bases, J lost 3 bases, and 19 bases lay in between. The CDR3 covers 16 residues. The CDR3, as DNA: TGTGCCAGCAGCCCCGAGTTCCAGGGCACGTACACTGAAGCTTTCTTT. Residues: CASSPEFQGTYTEAFF.

The chain links TRBV19 to TRBJ1-1; the D gene is possibly TRBD1 (6 bases). This CDR3 region has 14 residues. Germline CDR1 is LNHDA and CDR2 is SQIVND (reference sequence). V lost 9 bases, J lost 2 bases, and 16 bases lay in between. The CDR3 region is CASAATGSNTEAFF. The DNA of the CDR3 is TGTGCCAGCGCCGCAACAGGGTCTAACACTGAAGCTTTCTTT.

This clone was picked up a small number of times. The rearrangement joins TRBV13 to TRBJ2-7; D might be TRBD1 (6 bases). This CDR3 region has 13 residues. Germline assignment: CDR1 PRHDT and CDR2 FYEKMQ (reference sequence). The germline V and J ends were trimmed by 5 bases and 7 bases, with 15 bases remaining between them. In nucleotides, the CDR3 is TGTGCCAGCAGCCGGACAGCCTCCAGGGAGCAGTACTTC. Translated, it gives CASSRTASREQYF.

This clone has only a few counts. The CDR3 sequence: CASRRTGSPSGNTIYF. In nucleotides, the CDR3 is TGTGCCAGCCGGCGTACAGGGTCGCCCTCTGGAAACACCATATATTTT. The V gene is TRBV14, the J gene TRBJ1-3, with D possibly matching TRBD1 (6 bases). The CDR3 contains 16 residues. V lost 8 bases to trimming and J lost 0 bases, with 17 bases between them. Looked up from germline, CDR1 is SGHDN and CDR2 is FVKESK.

The rearrangement uses TRBV5-1 and TRBJ1-6; TRBD1 agrees at 7 bases. The germline V gene has CDR1 SGHRS and CDR2 YFSETQ. This CDR3 region has 16 residues. V shed 4 bases, J shed 7 bases, and the junction held 11 bases outside the gene matches. DNA of the CDR3: TGCGCCAGCAGCGCGACAGGGTTTCAGCGAAATTCACCCCTCCACTTT. Translating gives CASSATGFQRNSPLHF.

The rearrangement uses TRBV29-1 and TRBJ1-1, with 7 bases matching TRBD1. CDR3 length: 15 residues. CDR1 SQVTM and CDR2 ANQGSEA come from the germline V gene. Trimming cost V 1 base and J 3 bases; bases outside gene matches: 8. DNA of the CDR3: TGCAGCGTTGAAGGAGGGGGCGTCTGGGACACTGAAGCTTTCTTT. This codes for CSVEGGGVWDTEAFF.

This clone has more than one count but fewer than ten. This chain uses TRBV30 with TRBJ1-3; D is ambiguous. CDR1 is GTSNPN, CDR2 SVGIG, per germline (reference sequence). V was cut by 0 bases and J by 4 bases, with 7 bases left in between. The CDR3 has 13 amino acids. The CDR3 loop reads CAWSVLVGNTIYF. CDR3 DNA: TGTGCCTGGAGTGTACTGGTAGGAAACACCATATATTTT.

CDR3 sequence (DNA): TGTGCCAGCAGTGAAAACCAGGGAGGCCAGCCCCAGCATTTT. This sequence encodes CASSENQGGQPQHF. This chain connects TRBV6-1 to TRBJ1-5, with D perhaps matching TRBD1 (5 bases). The CDR3 consists of 14 residues. With 2 bases removed from V and 7 bases from J, the gap between germline ends came to 12 bases. Germline V gene sequence: CDR1 MNHNS, CDR2 SASEGT.

V and J are TRBV7-6 and TRBJ2-2; possible D gene TRBD1, 5 bases. The CDR3 length is 13 residues. Between the trimmed V and J ends, which lost 6 bases and 5 bases, there was a span of 10 bases. Germline CDR1 is SGHVS and CDR2 is FNYEAQ. CDR3 in amino acids: CASRRTPTGELFF. The CDR3 DNA is TGTGCCAGCAGGAGGACACCTACCGGGGAGCTGTTTTTT.

This clone occurred a few times. This sequence joins TRBV18 and TRBJ1-1, with 8 bases fitting TRBD1. V dropped 5 bases and J dropped 5; count of bases not matched to a gene: 7. Germline loops: CDR1 KGHSH, CDR2 LQKENI. CDR3 length: 14 residues. CDR3 region: CASSKTGERTEAFF. The CDR3 nucleotides are TGTGCCAGCTCAAAGACAGGGGAGCGGACTGAAGCTTTCTTT.

The chain is built from TRBV3-1 (or the pseudogene TRBV3-2) and TRBJ2-5, with 9 bases matching TRBD1. Trimming cost V 6 bases and J 1 base; bases outside gene matches: 6. The CDR3 length is 15 residues. Per germline, CDR1 LGHDT and CDR2 YNNKEL (reference sequence). The CDR3 sequence: CASRKAGQGQETQYF. The CDR3 nucleotides are TGTGCCAGCAGGAAGGCGGGACAGGGCCAAGAGACCCAGTACTTC.

This sequence joins TRBV6-5 and TRBJ1-5; tentatively, D is TRBD1 (6 bases). Looked up from germline, CDR1 is MNHEY and CDR2 is SVGAGI. Trimming cost V 6 bases and J 4 bases, with 13 bases left between them. This CDR3 is built from 14 residues. This chain's CDR3 is CASSGQLANQPQHF. Here the CDR3 DNA reads TGTGCCAGCAGCGGACAGTTAGCAAATCAGCCCCAGCATTTT.

V and J are TRBV19 and TRBJ1-4; no definite D call. CDR1 LNHDA and CDR2 SQIVND come from the germline V gene (reference sequence). V lost 3 bases, J lost 8 bases, and 10 bases lay in between. This CDR3 has 13 amino acids. CDR3 region: CASSIRWEEKLFF. The CDR3 DNA follows: TGTGCCAGTAGTATTCGCTGGGAGGAAAAACTGTTTTTT.

The chain links TRBV6-5 to TRBJ1-2; no clear D gene. CDR1 and CDR2 from the germline V gene are MNHEY and SVGAGI. Trimming removed 4 bases from V and 7 bases from J, with 22 bases in between. The CDR3 consists of 16 residues. This CDR3 reads CASSSNPGKGGRGYTF. DNA of the CDR3: TGTGCCAGCAGTTCCAACCCCGGGAAGGGCGGGCGTGGCTACACCTTC.